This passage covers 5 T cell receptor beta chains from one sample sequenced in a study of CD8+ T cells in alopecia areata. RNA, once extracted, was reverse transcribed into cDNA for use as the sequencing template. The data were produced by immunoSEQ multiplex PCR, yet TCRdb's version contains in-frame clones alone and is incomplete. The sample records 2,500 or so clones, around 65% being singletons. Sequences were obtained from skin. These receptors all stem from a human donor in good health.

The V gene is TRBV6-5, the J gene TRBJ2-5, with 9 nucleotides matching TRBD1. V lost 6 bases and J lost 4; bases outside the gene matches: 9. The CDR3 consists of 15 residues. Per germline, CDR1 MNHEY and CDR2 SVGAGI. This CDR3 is CASSRDRVVGETQYF. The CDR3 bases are TGTGCCAGCAGCCGGGACAGGGTTGTTGGAGAGACCCAGTACTTC.

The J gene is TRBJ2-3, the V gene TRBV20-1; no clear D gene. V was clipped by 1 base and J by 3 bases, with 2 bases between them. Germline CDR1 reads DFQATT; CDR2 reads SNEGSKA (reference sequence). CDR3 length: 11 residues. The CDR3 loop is CSARGTDTQYF. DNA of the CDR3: TGCAGTGCTAGAGGGACAGATACGCAGTATTTT.

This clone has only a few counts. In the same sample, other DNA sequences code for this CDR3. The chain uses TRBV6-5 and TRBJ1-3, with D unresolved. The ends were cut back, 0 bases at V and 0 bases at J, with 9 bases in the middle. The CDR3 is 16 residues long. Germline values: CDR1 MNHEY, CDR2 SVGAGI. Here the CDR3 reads CASSYSVQTSGNTIYF. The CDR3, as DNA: TGTGCCAGCAGTTACTCCGTTCAGACCTCTGGAAACACCATATATTTT.

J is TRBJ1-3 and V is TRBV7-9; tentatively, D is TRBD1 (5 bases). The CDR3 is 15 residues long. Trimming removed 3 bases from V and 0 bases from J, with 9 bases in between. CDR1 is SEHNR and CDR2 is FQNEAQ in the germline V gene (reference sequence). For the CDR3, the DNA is TGTGCCAGCAGCTTGGGGGATCTCTCTGGAAACACCATATATTTT. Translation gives CASSLGDLSGNTIYF.

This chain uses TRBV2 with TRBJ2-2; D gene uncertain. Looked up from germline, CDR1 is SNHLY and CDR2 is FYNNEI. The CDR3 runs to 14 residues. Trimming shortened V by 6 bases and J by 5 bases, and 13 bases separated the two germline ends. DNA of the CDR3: TGTGCCAGCAGCGGCGATAGAGCAACCGGGGAGCTGTTTTTT. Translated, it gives CASSGDRATGELFF.